The clone carrying this T cell receptor (beta chain) was counted ten times or more. Its antigen remains unknown. This specimen belongs to a study of read filtering for tumor transcriptome and immune sequencing. The wider study: Patients were 17 male and roughly 15 female, mean age about 65 years, range about 47 to 85. Revised staging placed fewer than ten patients in R-ISS I, about 15 in II, more than five in III. RNA-seq yielded only about 75 to 1,300 TCR reads, IR-seq about 4 to 10.27 million.

Study-wide results and limits: The sorted CD138-negative fraction was a mixed bone marrow immune population, not purified T cells.

CDR1 SGHRS and CDR2 YFSETQ come from the germline V gene. This CDR3 contains 16 residues. V lost 2 bases, J lost 4 bases, and 17 bases lay in between. Molecular barcoded adaptors covering alpha/delta and beta/gamma chains were used on 400 to 450 ng RNA. TCRdb analysed the reads with MiXCR anew, one entry per CDR3 protein. The repertoire holds 50,000 or so distinct CDR3 sequences, with roughly 19% as singletons. The receptor's source is a donor at least 40 years old with multiple myeloma. Source material: a population of CD138-negative cells sorted from bone marrow. V gene TRBV5-1 combines with J gene TRBJ2-3; D uncertain. The CDR3 loop is CASSLRSTSGPDTQYF. CDR3 in DNA: TGCGCCAGCAGCTTACGCAGCACTTCAGGACCAGATACGCAGTATTTT.